Listed below are T cell receptor beta chains from one sample, sequenced in a study of T cell responses to AZD1222 COVID-19 vaccine. Some clones are missing from TCRdb's copy, which holds only in-frame ones; the method was immunoSEQ multiplex PCR. The data show under 150,000 clones, roughly 90% seen once. Sample: peripheral blood, taken 28 days after the second AZD1222 dose. The receptors here all came from an adult who received the AZD1222 COVID-19 vaccine. Each CDR3 is given with its conserved first and last residue. Fields, in order: V gene, clone size, D gene, J gene, CDR3 protein, CDR3 DNA. A D gene is named only where the DNA matches it firmly. Expanded clones are given a class, and other clones once, few, many or no size at all.

>TRBV28|-|-|TRBJ1-2
CASSLREQPHTF
TGTGCCAGCAGTCTCCGGGAGCAACCCCACACCTTC
>TRBV19|-|TRBD1|TRBJ2-1
CASGIQGAGNEQFF
TGTGCCAGTGGGATACAGGGGGCGGGCAATGAGCAGTTCTTC
>TRBV28|-|TRBD2|TRBJ2-1
CASSLSVGLGGENEQFF
TGTGCCAGCAGTTTATCGGTTGGTCTGGGGGGGGAAAATGAGCAGTTCTTC
>TRBV24-1|-|-|TRBJ2-7
CATSPRGSYEQYF
TGTGCCACCAGCCCTAGAGGGAGCTACGAGCAGTACTTC
>TRBV27|once|TRBD1|TRBJ2-1
CASSSAGGSYNEQFF
TGTGCCAGCAGCAGTGCAGGGGGCTCCTACAATGAGCAGTTCTTC
>TRBV4-1|few|-|TRBJ1-6
CASSQVVAVDNSPLHF
TGCGCCAGCAGCCAAGTTGTGGCAGTCGATAATTCACCCCTCCACTTT
>TRBV12-3/TRBV12-4|-|-|TRBJ1-1
CASSLSAYTEAFF
TGTGCCAGCAGTTTAAGTGCTTACACTGAAGCTTTCTTT
>TRBV7-9|once|-|TRBJ2-3
CASSDRAAGADTQYF
TGTGCCAGCAGCGACCGGGCTGCAGGGGCAGATACGCAGTATTTT
>TRBV7-8|-|-|TRBJ1-1
CASSLGKNTEAFF
TGTGCCAGCAGCTTAGGAAAGAACACTGAAGCTTTCTTT
>TRBV7-9|-|-|TRBJ1-4
CASSPGGAREKLFF
TGTGCCAGCAGTCCGGGGGGCGCACGGGAAAAACTGTTTTTT
>TRBV7-9|-|TRBD1|TRBJ1-5
CASSFGTGNQPQHF
TGTGCCAGCAGCTTCGGGACAGGAAATCAGCCCCAGCATTTT
>TRBV6-6|-|-|TRBJ1-2
CATSPYSGPRGVGYTF
TGTGCCACCTCACCGTACTCAGGGCCTCGAGGGGTTGGCTACACCTTC
>TRBV11-3|-|-|TRBJ2-5
CASSLAGTPQETQYF
TGTGCCAGCAGCTTAGCAGGGACTCCACAAGAGACCCAGTACTTC
>TRBV5-1|-|-|TRBJ1-1
CASSPSGTEAFF
TGCGCCAGCAGCCCAAGTGGGACTGAAGCTTTCTTT
>TRBV12-3/TRBV12-4|-|-|TRBJ1-1
CASSLAGPTEAFF
TGTGCCAGCAGTTTAGCTGGGCCCACTGAAGCTTTCTTT
>TRBV5-4|-|-|TRBJ1-1
CASSLYQLGSPTEAFF
TGTGCCAGCAGCCTCTACCAGCTCGGCTCCCCCACTGAAGCTTTCTTT
>TRBV7-2|-|-|TRBJ1-1
CASSLAGTGPGGAFF
TGTGCCAGCAGCTTAGCGGGAACTGGACCGGGGGGAGCTTTCTTT
>TRBV9|-|-|TRBJ1-2
CASSVQGYGYTF
TGTGCCAGCAGCGTACAGGGATACGGCTACACCTTC
>TRBV19|-|-|TRBJ1-1
CASSIPNLNTEAFF
TGTGCCAGTAGTATCCCGAATTTGAACACTGAAGCTTTCTTT
>TRBV6-2/TRBV6-3|-|-|TRBJ2-6
CASSWENSGANVLTF
TGTGCCAGCAGTTGGGAGAACTCTGGGGCCAACGTCCTGACTTTC
>TRBV6-2/TRBV6-3|-|-|TRBJ2-5
CASSQGGRETQYF
TGTGCCAGCAGTCAGGGAGGTCGGGAGACCCAGTACTTC
>TRBV4-1|-|TRBD1|TRBJ1-2
CASSPTGQGRSYTF
TGCGCCAGCAGCCCGACGGGACAGGGGAGGAGCTACACCTTC
>TRBV9|-|TRBD2|TRBJ2-1
CASSVAAWTSGRSNEQFF
TGTGCCAGCAGCGTAGCTGCGTGGACTAGCGGGCGGTCAAATGAGCAGTTCTTC
>TRBV9|-|TRBD1|TRBJ1-1
CASSVDPGTGVNTEAFF
TGTGCCAGCAGCGTAGACCCTGGGACAGGGGTGAACACTGAAGCTTTCTTT
>TRBV5-8|-|TRBD1|TRBJ1-6
CATSEGTGNSPLHF
TGTGCCACCTCTGAAGGGACAGGGAATTCACCCCTCCACTTT
>TRBV15|-|-|TRBJ1-5
CATSRPTPSNQPQHF
TGTGCCACCAGCAGGCCGACTCCTAGCAATCAGCCCCAGCATTTT
>TRBV6-2/TRBV6-3|-|TRBD2|TRBJ2-1
CASSRIAGGFHNEQFF
TGTGCCAGCAGCCGCATAGCGGGAGGATTCCACAATGAGCAGTTCTTC